This is a list of T cell receptor beta chains from one sample in a study of a mutant IDH1 vaccine in newly diagnosed glioma. Method: immunoSEQ multiplex PCR; TCRdb's copy keeps in-frame clones and lacks some. The sample consists of more than 55,000 clones, around four fifths of them appearing once. Antigens for these TCRs are unknown. This sample comprised PBMCs, obtained from a glioma patient whose treatment included an IDH1 peptide vaccine. These receptors all come from a man aged 30 to 39 with glioma. Both conserved end residues are part of each CDR3. Each record gives: clone size, V gene, J gene, D gene, CDR3 DNA, CDR3 protein. The D gene is left open where the match is weak. Clone size is given for some rows only: seen once, a few or many times, or a class if the clone is expanded.

-	TRBV13	TRBJ1-2	-	TGTGCCAGCAGCTGGACATTTTTTGATGGCTACACCTTC	CASSWTFFDGYTF
few	TRBV6-5	TRBJ1-1	TRBD1	TGTGCCAGCAGTTACACCCAGACAGGGTATGTGAAAGCTTTCTTT	CASSYTQTGYVKAFF
-	TRBV19	TRBJ1-6	TRBD1	TGTGCCAGCAAAGACAGGGAGTTAATCTCCCTCCACTTT	CASKDRELISLHF
-	TRBV5-8	TRBJ2-7	TRBD1	TGTGCCAGCAGCCCATCGGGACAGGGGGCGAGGGAGCAGTACTTC	CASSPSGQGAREQYF
once	TRBV5-4	TRBJ2-7	TRBD1	TGTGCCAGCAGCTTGGCGACAGGGTCTTACGAGCAGTACTTC	CASSLATGSYEQYF
-	TRBV19	TRBJ1-2	-	TGTGCCTCGAAGGGGGATCGCTATGGCTACACCTTC	CASKGDRYGYTF
-	TRBV6-1	TRBJ1-6	-	TGTGCCAGCAGTGAAGCGAACCAGGGTGACCTCTATAATTCACCCCTCCACTTT	CASSEANQGDLYNSPLHF
-	TRBV11-2	TRBJ2-7	TRBD1	TGTGCCAGCAGCGTCGGGACAGAGACCTACGAGCAGTACTTC	CASSVGTETYEQYF
once	TRBV5-8	TRBJ1-2	TRBD1	TGTGCCAGCAGCTTACTCAGGGAGAACAGGGGTGGCTACACCTTC	CASSLLRENRGGYTF
-	TRBV9	TRBJ2-7	TRBD2	TGTGCCAGCAGCGTCGATCGGGGGGACGAGCAGTACTTC	CASSVDRGDEQYF
-	TRBV2	TRBJ1-1	TRBD1	TGTGCCAGCAGCAAGGCGGACAGGGTGAACACTGAAGCTTTCTTT	CASSKADRVNTEAFF
-	TRBV20-1	TRBJ2-5	-	TGCAGTGCTAGAGATGAGGTGACCCAGTACTTC	CSARDEVTQYF
few	TRBV2	TRBJ1-4	TRBD1	TGTGCCACCCCGGGACAGGGAAAAGGAAAACTGTTTTTT	CATPGQGKGKLFF
-	TRBV27	TRBJ2-7	-	TGTGCCAGCAGTTTTTTTCCGGGGGCGGAAGAGCAGTACTTC	CASSFFPGAEEQYF
-	TRBV11-2	TRBJ2-7	TRBD1	TGTGCCAGCAGCTCCGGGACAGGGGCCTACGAGCAGTACTTC	CASSSGTGAYEQYF
-	TRBV28	TRBJ1-5	TRBD1	TGTGCCAGCAGCCGGAAGGGACAGGGCCGCCAGCCCCAGCATTTT	CASSRKGQGRQPQHF
-	TRBV19	TRBJ1-4	-	TGTGCCAGTAGCCTCGCCGGGCGGAGTAATGAAAAACTGTTTTTT	CASSLAGRSNEKLFF
-	TRBV11-1	TRBJ2-2	TRBD2	TGTGCCAGCAGCTCCTCGGGTAGCGGGGGGTTAGGCACCGGGGAGCTGTTTTTT	CASSSSGSGGLGTGELFF
-	TRBV6-6	TRBJ1-1	TRBD1	TGTGCCAGCAGTTATGGGGACAGGGGGTTTACTGAAGCTTTCTTT	CASSYGDRGFTEAFF
-	TRBV5-1	TRBJ1-4	-	TGCGCCAGCAGCTTGGCCTGGGGAGCTAATGAAAAACTGTTTTTT	CASSLAWGANEKLFF
-	TRBV19	TRBJ2-1	-	TGTGCCAGTAGTTTGGAAGTCTACAATGAGCAGTTCTTC	CASSLEVYNEQFF
-	TRBV11-3	TRBJ2-1	TRBD2	TGTGCCAGCAGCCCCGGACTAGCGGGGCGGGATGAGCAGTTCTTC	CASSPGLAGRDEQFF
-	TRBV14	TRBJ1-2	-	TGTGCCAGCAGCCATCTAGGTTACCCAAACTATGGCTACACCTTC	CASSHLGYPNYGYTF
-	TRBV14	TRBJ1-4	-	TGTGCCAGCAGCCCCCGACATGAAAAACTGTTTTTT	CASSPRHEKLFF
-	TRBV27	TRBJ2-7	-	TGTGCCAGCAGTTTACGTGGGCCGGCCTACGAGCAGTACTTC	CASSLRGPAYEQYF
few	TRBV4-2	TRBJ1-2	TRBD1	TGTGCCAGCAGCCAAAAGGGGGCCGTCTATGGCTACACCTTC	CASSQKGAVYGYTF
-	TRBV7-2	TRBJ2-7	TRBD1	TGTGCCAGCAGCTTAGTCGGGACAGGGGCCTACGAGCAGTACTTC	CASSLVGTGAYEQYF
-	TRBV5-1	TRBJ2-2	-	TGCGCCAGCAGCTTGGAGTACAGGAACACCGGGGAGCTGTTTTTT	CASSLEYRNTGELFF
-	TRBV11-2	TRBJ2-3	-	TGTGCCAGCAGCCTGGGGGCAGGGACGCCGGTGGCAGATACGCAGTATTTT	CASSLGAGTPVADTQYF
-	TRBV5-6	TRBJ1-2	-	TGTGCCAGCAGCTTGGGGCGCCTGCAAATTAACTATGGCTACACCTTC	CASSLGRLQINYGYTF
once	TRBV11-2	TRBJ1-1	-	TGTGCCAGCAGCTTGGGGACACCTGAAGCTTTCTTT	CASSLGTPEAFF
-	TRBV27	TRBJ2-7	-	TGTGCCAGCAGTTTAGGGACCACTTCCTTCTACGAGCAGTACTTC	CASSLGTTSFYEQYF
-	TRBV18	TRBJ2-5	TRBD2	TGTGCCAGCTCACCACCGGTTCTAGCGGGGGGGCCCCAAGAGACCCAGTACTTC	CASSPPVLAGGPQETQYF
once	TRBV9	TRBJ2-3	-	TGTGCCAGCAGCGTAGTGGGACATAGCACAGATACGCAGTATTTT	CASSVVGHSTDTQYF
-	TRBV9	TRBJ2-7	-	TGTGCCAGCAGCTCGAGTAGTTTCCCATATTACGAGCAGTACTTC	CASSSSSFPYYEQYF
-	TRBV4-1	TRBJ1-4	-	TGCGCCAGCAGCCAAGATAATATGCGGGCGTTCGGTAGTCGTAATGAAAAACTGTTTTTT	CASSQDNMRAFGSRNEKLFF
-	TRBV5-1	TRBJ1-2	TRBD1	TGCGCCAGCAGCTTGGCCCGGACAGGGCAGGGTGGCTACACCTTC	CASSLARTGQGGYTF
-	TRBV19	TRBJ2-2	TRBD1	TGTGCCAGTAGCCCGGACAGGGGAGATACCGGGGAGCTGTTTTTT	CASSPDRGDTGELFF
-	TRBV12-5	TRBJ2-5	TRBD1	TGTGCTAGTGGCCGACAGGGTAGCGAGACCCAGTACTTC	CASGRQGSETQYF
-	TRBV10-3	TRBJ2-5	TRBD1	TGTGCCATCAGTCCGGGGACAGGGAACCAAGAGACCCAGTACTTC	CAISPGTGNQETQYF
-	TRBV27	TRBJ2-5	-	TGTGCCAGCAGTTTCTCTCCCAAGACAGAACCTTGGGTGACCCAGTACTTC	CASSFSPKTEPWVTQYF
-	TRBV28	TRBJ1-5	TRBD1	TGTGCCAGCAGCTTCGGGACAGGTAACAATCAGCCCCAGCATTTT	CASSFGTGNNQPQHF
-	TRBV5-1	TRBJ2-5	TRBD2	TGCGCCAGCAGCTTTGCCCCTCCGGGCGGGGGAGGCCATCAAGAGACCCAGTACTTC	CASSFAPPGGGGHQETQYF
-	TRBV27	TRBJ2-1	TRBD2	TGTGCCAGCATAGTCTTCGGAGAGCGGGGGACGGTAAAGTTCTTC	CASIVFGERGTVKFF
-	TRBV29-1	TRBJ1-1	-	TGCAGCGTTCGAAGGGAAGCTGAAGCTTTCTTT	CSVRREAEAFF
-	TRBV7-6	TRBJ1-6	-	TGTGCCAGCAGCTTGGCGACAGGAGCGGTTAATTCACCCCTCCACTTT	CASSLATGAVNSPLHF
-	TRBV7-9	TRBJ2-5	-	TGTGCCAGCGGAGAATCAGGGGCACAGTACTTC	CASGESGAQYF
-	TRBV14	TRBJ2-7	-	TGTGCCAGCAGCCAGGAGACGGGACAACGGTACGAGCAGTACTTC	CASSQETGQRYEQYF
-	TRBV7-2	TRBJ1-6	TRBD1	TGTGCCAGCAGCTTACAGTCAGCGGGACAGGGTGCCTCACCCCTCCACTTT	CASSLQSAGQGASPLHF
-	TRBV2	TRBJ1-2	-	TGTGCCAGCAGTGTCAGGGGAGGGTATGGCTACACCTTC	CASSVRGGYGYTF
-	TRBV6-4	TRBJ1-1	-	TGTGCCAGTAAGGGACACCCGAACACTGAAGCTTTCTTT	CASKGHPNTEAFF
-	TRBV5-1	TRBJ1-3	-	TGCGCCAGCAGCTTCTTAGGGGATGGAAACACCATATATTTT	CASSFLGDGNTIYF
-	TRBV13	TRBJ1-5	-	TGTGCCAGCAGCTTAGGCCCCCCGGCTCAGCCCCAGCATTTT	CASSLGPPAQPQHF
-	TRBV2	TRBJ2-7	-	TGTGCCAGCAGTGAGTTTTGGGGATCCTACGAGCAGTACTTC	CASSEFWGSYEQYF
-	TRBV2	TRBJ1-2	-	TGTGCCAGCAGGCCTGGGGCAACGTCCAACTATGGCTACACCTTC	CASRPGATSNYGYTF
once	TRBV5-1	TRBJ1-2	TRBD1	TGCGCCAGCAGTCTAGCCCCGGGACAGGATATCGACTATGGCTACACCTTC	CASSLAPGQDIDYGYTF
-	TRBV12-5	TRBJ2-2	TRBD2	TGTGCTAGTGGTTTGGTAGCGGGGGGGAACACCGGGGAGCTGTTTTTT	CASGLVAGGNTGELFF
-	TRBV7-8	TRBJ1-5	-	TGTGCCAGCAGCTTGGGACAAGCTAGCAATCAGCCCCAGCATTTT	CASSLGQASNQPQHF
-	TRBV19	TRBJ2-1	TRBD1	TGTGCCAGTAGCACCTCAGGCGGGACAGGGGCCTACAATGAGCAGTTCTTC	CASSTSGGTGAYNEQFF
-	TRBV19	TRBJ1-5	TRBD1	TGTGCCAGTAGACGAAACCCCGGGACAGGGAGGGGAATAAATCAGCCCCAGCATTTT	CASRRNPGTGRGINQPQHF